This T cell receptor delta chain originates from a study of gamma-delta chains in newborns, infants, children. Study-wide background: Polyclonal expansion of innate γδ T cells after birth follows microbial exposure.

TCRdb re-called clones from the reads via CATT. The repertoire holds approximately 4,200 delta-chain clones, with 2% to 2.5% as singletons. Germline V gene lookup returns CDR1 TVYSNPD and CDR2 GDNSRS (reference sequence). Germline trimming cut 3 bases from V and 1 base from J; bases unmatched to any gene: 8. The CDR3 runs 16 residues. This clone is deemed large. The identical CDR3 is also encoded by other nucleotide sequences in the sample. This chain joins TRDV3 and TRDJ1, with TRDD3 identical over 13 bases. The receptor comes from a child who was a newborn, infant or young child, either healthy, febrile or measles-vaccinated (not recorded which). Sequencing was done on a sample of blood. The CDR3 loop is CAFFRTGGYGTDKLIF. CDR3 coding DNA: TGTGCCTTCTTCCGCACTGGGGGATACGGCACCGATAAACTCATCTTT.